The 24 T cell receptor beta chains given below trace back to one sample, sequenced in a study of molecular identifiers for immune sequencing clone quantification (dated by TCRdb to between 2017 and 2018). Receptor amplification or capture employed PCR. Data came from an Illumina HiSeq 4000. The public reads were quality trimmed at Q25 with fastp and then assembled into clones with MiXCR by TCRdb, keeping productive beta chains. Identical CDR3 protein sequences are pooled into one entry, listed with their most common genes and DNA. The sample table shows tens of thousands of distinct CDR3 sequences, and approximately 26% are seen once. The ten largest account for 1.9% of the sample. Sample: naive CD8+ T cells from blood, with Jurkat cell RNA spiked in. The cell subset or site tag for this specimen amounts to: FACS-sorted CD8+CD4-CCR7+CD45RA+ naive T cells. Source of these receptors: a human donor in good health. Some libraries in this study had Jurkat cell RNA spiked in.

Note on this clonotype: A much larger clone lies one base from this, so it may be a read error. The V gene is TRBV4-2, the J gene TRBJ1-1; D gene uncertain. From germline, CDR1 is LGHNA and CDR2 YNFKEQ. The CDR3 is made up of 16 amino acids. Here the CDR3 DNA reads TGTGCCCGCAGCCAACCCTACTGGACTGAGAACACTGAAGCTTTCTTT. Protein: CARSQPYWTENTEAFF.

This clonotype came up many times. The rearrangement joins TRBV4-1 to TRBJ2-7, with TRBD1 identical over 7 bases. Germline V gene lookup returns CDR1 MGHRA and CDR2 YSYEKL. The CDR3 runs 13 residues. V was pared by 4 bases and J by 5 bases, with 5 bases of the junction left unmatched. Here the CDR3 DNA reads TGCGCCAGCAGCCGCGACAGGGAGCACGAGCAGTACTTC. Its translation is CASSRDREHEQYF.

Many counts were recorded for this clonotype. The chain has TRBV12-3 or TRBV12-4 and TRBJ1-5; the D is unclear. Trimming removed 3 bases at V and 0 bases at J, with 6 bases between. CDR3 size: 14 residues. The CDR3 is CASSFGPSNQPQHF. The CDR3 DNA reads as TGTGCCAGCAGTTTTGGCCCTAGCAATCAGCCCCAGCATTTT.

V usage is TRBV12-3 or TRBV12-4 and J usage is TRBJ2-2; 8 positions agree with TRBD1. With 7 bases clipped from V and 5 bases from J, the junction kept 9 bases outside the gene matches. This CDR3 spans 15 amino acids. CDR3 protein: CASTKRTGKTGELFF. The CDR3 DNA reads TGTGCCAGCACCAAAAGGACAGGGAAGACCGGGGAGCTGTTTTTT.

This clonotype was seen just once. It may be a read error: a sequence one base away is much more abundant. The chain combines TRBV9 with TRBJ1-4; D is unclear. The length of the CDR3 is 15 residues. The ends were cut back, 1 base at V and 5 bases at J, with 12 bases in the middle. Germline V gene lookup returns CDR1 SGDLS and CDR2 YYNGEE. The CDR3 DNA reads TGTGCCAGCAGCGTAAGTGGCGGGCTCAATGAAAAACTGTTTTTT. Amino acid sequence: CASSVSGGLNEKLFF.

The table lists this clonotype with a few counts. The rearrangement links TRBV11-2 to TRBJ1-2; D gene unclear. CDR1 is SGHAT and CDR2 is FQNNGV in the germline V gene. CDR3 length: 14 amino acids. V dropped 1 base and J dropped 4 bases, with 10 bases sitting between them. CDR3 sequence (DNA): TGTGCCAGCAGCTTAGCCCAGACGGCCTATGGCTACACCTTC. Translation gives CASSLAQTAYGYTF.

In this sample, this clonotype turned up many times. The chain combines TRBV20-1 with TRBJ2-7; 10 bases match TRBD2. The CDR3 extends over 15 amino acids. Germline assignment: CDR1 DFQATT and CDR2 SNEGSKA (reference sequence). The V gene end was trimmed by 1 base and the J gene end by 4 bases; junction bases not matched to a gene: 7. The CDR3 spells CSARVGLAVGYEQYF. DNA of the CDR3: TGCAGTGCTAGAGTCGGACTAGCGGTAGGGTACGAGCAGTACTTC.

This clonotype was detected many times. J is TRBJ2-7 and V is TRBV4-3, with TRBD2 matching 9 bases. The CDR3 extends over 16 amino acids. CDR1 is LGHNA, CDR2 YSLEER, per germline. The ends lost 0 bases at V and 2 bases at J; junction bases unmatched: 5. The CDR3 sequence is CASSQDGLAGPYEQYF. CDR3 sequence (DNA): TGCGCCAGCAGCCAAGATGGTCTAGCGGGACCCTACGAGCAGTACTTC.

Many counts were recorded for this clonotype. This sequence joins TRBV6-2 or TRBV6-3 and TRBJ2-4, with TRBD1 identical over 9 bases. The CDR3 covers 13 residues. With V trimmed by 4 bases and J by 7 bases, 2 bases remained unmatched. The germline gives CDR1 MNHEY, CDR2 SVGEGT. The CDR3 nucleotides are TGTGCCAGCAGTTGGACAGGGGTCAACATTCAGTACTTC. As protein: CASSWTGVNIQYF.

This clonotype was found many times. This chain uses TRBV7-2 with TRBJ2-7, with a tentative D call TRBD2 (5 bases). CDR3 length: 14 residues. Germline-derived CDR1 and CDR2 are SGHTA and FQGNSA. V was trimmed by 1 base and J by 1 base, leaving 8 bases between them. The CDR3 DNA reads as TGTGCCAGCAGCTTAGTCCCGGGATCCTACGAGCAGTACTTC. Residues: CASSLVPGSYEQYF.

This clonotype was seen a few times. V gene TRBV7-9 combines with J gene TRBJ1-2, with 10 bases that match TRBD1. The CDR3 length is 16 residues. Germline assignment: CDR1 SEHNR and CDR2 FQNEAQ (reference sequence). V lost 4 bases, J lost 3 bases, and 8 bases stayed unmatched. The CDR3 DNA follows: TGTGCCAGCAGCTCCGACCGGGACAGGGGCCACTATGGCTACACCTTC. It codes for CASSSDRDRGHYGYTF.

For this clonotype: A much larger clone is a single base away; this may be a read error. Because it lacks the conserved phenylalanine or tryptophan at the end, this CDR3 is likely a read error. The chain has TRBV13 and TRBJ1-1; no clear D gene. Per the germline V gene, CDR1 is PRHDT and CDR2 is FYEKMQ (reference sequence). Trimming left V 0 bases short and J 3 bases short, with 5 bases between. CDR3 length: 13 amino acids. This CDR3 reads CASSLGQYTEAFL. The CDR3 DNA reads as TGTGCCAGCAGCTTAGGCCAATACACTGAAGCTTTCCTT.

This clonotype has at least ten counts. This rearrangement joins TRBV12-5 to TRBJ1-4, with 9 bases lining up with TRBD1. This CDR3 region has 18 residues. Germline V gene lookup returns CDR1 LGHNT and CDR2 FRNRAP. Trimming at V came to 6 bases and at J to 0 bases, leaving 11 bases not matched to a gene. The CDR3 sequence is CASGLPGQGIATNEKLFF. CDR3 DNA: TGTGCTAGTGGGCTACCGGGACAGGGAATTGCAACTAATGAAAAACTGTTTTTT.

V gene TRBV14 combines with J gene TRBJ1-2; TRBD1 might be the D (6 bases). Trimming removed 1 base at V and 8 bases at J, with 11 bases between. Germline V gene lookup returns CDR1 SGHDN and CDR2 FVKESK. The CDR3 is 13 residues long. CDR3 nucleotide sequence: TGTGCCAGCAGCCAAGCGGGGGCGCGAGGCTACACCTTC. It is translated as CASSQAGARGYTF.

This clonotype turned up a few times. The chain carries TRBV7-8 and TRBJ1-2; weak D call: TRBD1 (5 bases). Germline-derived CDR1 and CDR2 are SGHVS and FQNEAQ. The ends were cut back, 1 base at V and 4 bases at J, with 13 bases in the middle. The CDR3 totals 15 residues. The CDR3 loop reads CASSLDRTPSYGYTF. CDR3 nucleotides: TGTGCCAGCAGCTTAGATCGGACACCCAGCTATGGCTACACCTTC.

The chain joins TRBV27 to TRBJ2-1, with a possible D match to TRBD2 (5 bases). The CDR3 covers 16 residues. Germline V gene data show CDR1 as MNHEY and CDR2 as SMNVEV (reference sequence). Trimming took off 6 bases at V and 0 bases at J, with 15 bases between the two ends. The CDR3 bases are TGTGCCAGCAGCCTATCCAGCGGCAGCTCCTACAATGAGCAGTTCTTC. Its translation: CASSLSSGSSYNEQFF.

There are many counts of this clonotype. V is TRBV2 and J is TRBJ2-6, with no clear D. V dropped 7 bases and J dropped 8 bases, with 15 bases sitting between them. The CDR3 spans 14 residues. Germline CDR1 and CDR2: SNHLY and FYNNEI. CDR3 in amino acids: CASTPFSGSNVLTF. CDR3 bases: TGTGCCAGCACCCCATTTTCTGGTTCCAACGTCCTGACTTTC.

This clonotype was counted at least ten times. The CDR3 protein is CSVEGRGLEQYF. CDR3 DNA: TGCAGCGTTGAAGGCAGGGGACTCGAGCAGTACTTC. The rearrangement links TRBV29-1 to TRBJ2-7; either TRBD1 or TRBD2 may supply D (6 bases each). CDR1 SQVTM and CDR2 ANQGSEA come from the germline V gene. The CDR3 has 12 residues. The V gene lost 1 base and the J gene lost 6 bases, with 10 bases spanning the gap.

There are many counts of this clonotype. The chain employs TRBV20-1 and TRBJ1-1; D is unclear. In germline, CDR1 is DFQATT, CDR2 SNEGSKA (reference sequence). The CDR3 length is 12 residues. V dropped 6 bases and J dropped 0 bases, with 8 bases sitting between them. DNA of the CDR3: TGCAGTGCCCTATCGTTGAACACTGAAGCTTTCTTT. This encodes CSALSLNTEAFF.

Remarks on this clonotype: A much more abundant neighbour one base away suggests this may be a read error. Because it lacks the conserved phenylalanine or tryptophan at the end, this CDR3 is likely a read error. The chain joins TRBV29-1 to TRBJ2-3; possibly TRBD1 for D (6 bases). The ends were cut back, 7 bases at V and 3 bases at J, with 11 bases in the middle. The CDR3 has 12 residues. Germline V gene data show CDR1 as SQVTM and CDR2 as ANQGSEA. Here the CDR3 reads CSERDITDTQYS. The CDR3 nucleotides read TGCAGCGAAAGGGACATAACAGATACGCAGTATTCT.

This clonotype was seen only once. Compared with germline, one end of the junction differs, possibly owing to a read error. The V and J genes are TRBV7-9 and TRBJ2-1; TRBD2 aligns across 11 bases. CDR3 size: 20 residues. Germline CDR1 is SEHNR and CDR2 is FQNEAQ (reference sequence). DNA for the CDR3: TGTGCCAGCAGCTTAGGTCCTGCTAGCGGGGGGCAAAGCTCCTACAATGAGCAGCTCTTC. Protein product: CASSLGPASGGQSSYNEQLF.

About this clonotype: The conserved phenylalanine or tryptophan is not found at the CDR3 terminus, so this likely reflects a read error. The chain carries TRBV11-2 and TRBJ2-1; D remains unclear. The germline V and J ends were trimmed by 4 bases and 0 bases, with 7 bases remaining between them. CDR1 and CDR2 from the germline V gene are SGHAT and FQNNGV. The CDR3 contains 14 residues. The CDR3 DNA is TGTGCCAGCAGCTCCCATGGCTCCTACAATGAGCAGTTCCTC. It yields the protein CASSSHGSYNEQFL.

This chain connects TRBV4-3 to TRBJ1-1; no definite D call. The CDR3 has 15 residues. Germline V CDR1 and CDR2: LGHNA, YSLEER. V shed 4 bases and J shed 4 bases, with 16 bases lying between them. The CDR3 nucleotides read TGCGCCAGCAGCCCCGGGCAGGTGAGGAGCACTGAAGCTTTCTTT. This translates into CASSPGQVRSTEAFF.

The V and J genes are TRBV4-3 and TRBJ2-3; D tentatively reads TRBD1 or TRBD2 (5 bases each). V dropped 2 bases and J dropped 4 bases, with 19 bases sitting between them. The CDR3 covers 17 residues. CDR1 is LGHNA and CDR2 is YSLEER in the germline V gene. CDR3 coding DNA: TGCGCCAGCAGCCAATCGGGGACCTACCCCTCCGCAGATACGCAGTATTTT. Residues: CASSQSGTYPSADTQYF.